Listed below are T cell receptor beta chains from one sample, sequenced in a study of Ad26.COV2.S vaccination and SARS-CoV-2 variants. Clones were sequenced by immunoSEQ multiplex PCR, and TCRdb holds only the in-frame ones, with some missing. Of about 400,000 clones in the sample, around 82% are singletons; the top ten hold around 7.3%. The sequencing used peripheral blood, collected in a trial of Ad26.COV2.S vaccine versus placebo. Receptors were obtained from a person aged 18-60 years who received the Ad26.COV2.S COVID-19 vaccine or a placebo. The CDR3 runs from the conserved cysteine through the conserved F or W. A D gene is named only where the DNA matches it firmly. Clone size appears in some rows only: once, few, many, or a class for an expanded clone.

D	V	size	J	DNA	CDR3
TRBD1	TRBV7-9	.	TRBJ1-5	TGTGCCAGCAGCTCCGTTTTGACAGGGGGAAATCAGCCCCAGCATTTT	CASSSVLTGGNQPQHF
TRBD1	TRBV12-3/TRBV12-4	.	TRBJ2-1	TGTGCCAGCACCTCAACAGGGGGCGAGCAGTTCTTC	CASTSTGGEQFF
.	TRBV3-1/TRBV3-2	.	TRBJ2-2	TGTGCCAGCAGCCACCTAGCGAACACCGGGGAGCTGTTTTTT	CASSHLANTGELFF
.	TRBV27	.	TRBJ2-1	TGTGCCAGCAGTAAGGGGGGCGCCTACAATGAGCAGTTCTTC	CASSKGGAYNEQFF
TRBD2	TRBV4-1	.	TRBJ2-1	TGCGCCAGCAGCCACCCCCTGATTCCAGCGGGAGGGGTTTACAATGAGCAGTTCTTC	CASSHPLIPAGGVYNEQFF
.	TRBV9	few	TRBJ2-5	TGTGCCAGCAGCGTAGGACTAACTAAGGGGACCCAGTACTTC	CASSVGLTKGTQYF
.	TRBV4-1	.	TRBJ2-2	TGCGCCAGCAGCCAACCCCGGCTAGGCACCGGGGAGCTGTTTTTT	CASSQPRLGTGELFF
.	TRBV13	.	TRBJ2-3	TGTGCCAGCAGCTCAGTCCGGGGGAAGTGGTCCACAGATACGCAGTATTTT	CASSSVRGKWSTDTQYF
TRBD1	TRBV7-9	few	TRBJ1-2	TGTGCCAGCAGCTTCCGTGGACAGGGGAGGGACTATGGCTACACCTTC	CASSFRGQGRDYGYTF
TRBD2	TRBV3-1/TRBV3-2	.	TRBJ2-1	TGTGCCAGCAGCACAAGGACTAGCGGGAGGGTAAGCTCCTACAATGAGCAGTTCTTC	CASSTRTSGRVSSYNEQFF
.	TRBV18	.	TRBJ1-6	TGTGCCAGCTCACCATTTCAGGTGGGCGATAATTCACCCCTCCACTTT	CASSPFQVGDNSPLHF
TRBD1	TRBV6-5	.	TRBJ1-2	TGTGCCAGCAGGACAGGGCCTAGCTATGGCTACACCTTC	CASRTGPSYGYTF
.	TRBV18	.	TRBJ2-7	TGTGCCAGCTCACCGGACAGAAGCTCCTACGAGCAGTACTTC	CASSPDRSSYEQYF
.	TRBV5-1	once	TRBJ2-3	TGCGCCAGCAGCTGGAAACCAGATACGCAGTATTTT	CASSWKPDTQYF
.	TRBV7-3	once	TRBJ2-2	TGTGCCAGCATCTTAGACAAGCCCCTAACCGGGGAGCTGTTTTTT	CASILDKPLTGELFF
.	TRBV7-9	few	TRBJ1-2	TGTGCCAGCAGCTCCAGGGGAGATGGCTACACCTTC	CASSSRGDGYTF
TRBD2	TRBV6-2/TRBV6-3	.	TRBJ2-1	TGTGCCAGCAGTTGGTCCGCGGGGGGGTGGTCCTACAATGAGCAGTTCTTC	CASSWSAGGWSYNEQFF
.	TRBV28	.	TRBJ1-6	TGTGCCAGTAATTGGTCAGGGCTCTCACCCCTCCACTTT	CASNWSGLSPLHF
.	TRBV7-3	.	TRBJ2-1	TGTGCCAGCAGCTTAATGAGCGGGTCAAGCTCCTACAATGAGCAGTTCTTC	CASSLMSGSSSYNEQFF
TRBD1	TRBV7-9	.	TRBJ1-5	TGTGCCAGCAGCTTCGACAGGGGGTGGGCTAGCAATCAGCCCCAGCATTTT	CASSFDRGWASNQPQHF
TRBD1	TRBV27	once	TRBJ1-1	TGTGCCAGCAGTCCCCCCCCAGGGGGCACTGAAGCTTTCTTT	CASSPPPGGTEAFF
.	TRBV11-3	.	TRBJ2-5	TGTGCCAGCAGCCGGGACTTGCAAGAGACCCAGTACTTC	CASSRDLQETQYF
TRBD2	TRBV6-5	once	TRBJ2-1	TGTGCCAGCAGACCGGGACTAGGGGACAATGAGCAGTTCTTC	CASRPGLGDNEQFF
TRBD2	TRBV7-2	few	TRBJ2-7	TGTGCCAGCAGCCGCTTGCGGGAGTTCCCTCTATTAAGCGAGCAGTACTTC	CASSRLREFPLLSEQYF
TRBD1	TRBV7-9	.	TRBJ1-2	TGTGCCAGCAGCTTAGGGAGGTGGGGTCAGGGGGCGTCTGGCTACACCTTC	CASSLGRWGQGASGYTF
.	TRBV30	.	TRBJ2-5	TGTGCCTGGAGTGTACAGCCGTCAGAGACCCAGTACTTC	CAWSVQPSETQYF
.	TRBV9	.	TRBJ2-2	TGTGCCAGCAGCTTTACCCGGGACTCCAACACCGGGGAGCTGTTTTTT	CASSFTRDSNTGELFF
.	TRBV30	.	TRBJ2-2	TGTGCCTGGAGAGAAGTACTCACCGGGGAGCTGTTTTTT	CAWREVLTGELFF
.	TRBV7-2	.	TRBJ1-5	TGTGCCAGCAGCTTAGCGGCTGTCCCCGGGGCCCCCCAGCATTTT	CASSLAAVPGAPQHF
.	TRBV4-2	.	TRBJ1-1	TGTGCCAGCAGCCAAGTCGGTGATGGCACTGAAGCTTTCTTT	CASSQVGDGTEAFF
.	TRBV19	once	TRBJ1-1	TGTGCCAGTAGCGGACGGAGGGTCGTAAACACTGAAGCTTTCTTT	CASSGRRVVNTEAFF
.	TRBV7-9	once	TRBJ2-3	TGTGCCAGCAGCGGGAGTTTAATACCAGATACGCAGTATTTT	CASSGSLIPDTQYF
.	TRBV21-1	.	TRBJ2-7	TGTGCCAGCAGCAAAGGGGCTAGCGGGACCCCACCCGAGCAGTACTTC	CASSKGASGTPPEQYF
TRBD2	TRBV7-3	.	TRBJ2-5	TGTGCCAGCAGCTTAACACCAGCGGGGGGGAAAGAGACCCAGTACTTC	CASSLTPAGGKETQYF
.	TRBV5-1	.	TRBJ1-2	TGCGCCAGCAGCTTGGACGCAGGAGGGCCTTATGGCTACACCTTC	CASSLDAGGPYGYTF
.	TRBV12-5	.	TRBJ2-7	TGTGCTAGTGGTTTTTTAGGTGGCGAGCAGTACTTC	CASGFLGGEQYF
.	TRBV18	few	TRBJ2-7	TGTGCCAGCTCACCAGGGGACGTACGATATCGGCAGTACTTC	CASSPGDVRYRQYF
.	TRBV12-3/TRBV12-4	.	TRBJ2-7	TGTGCCAGCAGTCTTCGACAGACCTACGAGCAGTACTTC	CASSLRQTYEQYF
.	TRBV6-4	.	TRBJ2-1	TGTGCCAGCAGTGACGGGAGAACCGGAAACAATGAGCAGTTCTTC	CASSDGRTGNNEQFF
TRBD1	TRBV7-9	.	TRBJ1-2	TGTGCCAGCAGCTCCTGGGACAGGGCCAGGAATGGCTACACCTTC	CASSSWDRARNGYTF
.	TRBV11-3	.	TRBJ2-5	TGTGCCAGTTCAAAACAACGGCGTAGGGAGACCCAGTACTTC	CASSKQRRRETQYF
.	TRBV25-1	.	TRBJ2-2	TGTGCCAGCCTGGGACGGAACACCGGGGAGCTGTTTTTT	CASLGRNTGELFF
TRBD2	TRBV6-5	.	TRBJ2-1	TGTGCCAGCAAGAGGACTAGCGACTACTTCAATGAGCAGTTCTTC	CASKRTSDYFNEQFF
TRBD1	TRBV6-5	.	TRBJ2-7	TGTGCCAGCAGTTCCGACAGGGCGAGTGGCGAGCAGTACTTC	CASSSDRASGEQYF
.	TRBV9	.	TRBJ1-2	TGTGCCAGCAGCGCCTCCCCGGGACTCCCTGGGGATGGCTACACCTTC	CASSASPGLPGDGYTF
.	TRBV12-3/TRBV12-4	.	TRBJ1-2	TGTGCCATCGGGATGGACACCTATGGCTACACCTTC	CAIGMDTYGYTF
.	TRBV18	.	TRBJ2-7	TGTGCCAGCTCACCAACAGGATTAACCTACGAGCAGTACTTC	CASSPTGLTYEQYF
TRBD2	TRBV28	.	TRBJ2-3	TGTGCCGGTTCTAGCGGGGGGTACACAGATACGCAGTATTTT	CAGSSGGYTDTQYF
.	TRBV13	.	TRBJ2-1	TGTGCCAGCACCGTCACCGGCGTGTACGGTGAGCAGTTCTTC	CASTVTGVYGEQFF
TRBD2	TRBV11-2	.	TRBJ2-1	TGTGCCAGCAGCTTAGGCGGGAGTACCTACAATGAGCAGTTCTTC	CASSLGGSTYNEQFF
TRBD1	TRBV6-4	.	TRBJ1-1	TGTGCCAGCAGTCCACTCCGGGACAGGGGTCTGGAGGCTTTCTTT	CASSPLRDRGLEAFF
TRBD2	TRBV7-9	few	TRBJ2-7	TGTGCCAGCAGCTCGACTAGCGGGGGAGACGAGCAGTACTTC	CASSSTSGGDEQYF
.	TRBV29-1	.	TRBJ2-1	TGCAGCGCAACTAAGAGGGGGGATGAGCAGTTCTTC	CSATKRGDEQFF
.	TRBV11-2	.	TRBJ2-5	TGTGCCAGCAGCTTAAACCATGAGACCCAGTACTTC	CASSLNHETQYF
.	TRBV29-1	.	TRBJ2-3	TGCAGCGTTGAAACCGGGGGAGGAGGAGATACGCAGTATTTT	CSVETGGGGDTQYF